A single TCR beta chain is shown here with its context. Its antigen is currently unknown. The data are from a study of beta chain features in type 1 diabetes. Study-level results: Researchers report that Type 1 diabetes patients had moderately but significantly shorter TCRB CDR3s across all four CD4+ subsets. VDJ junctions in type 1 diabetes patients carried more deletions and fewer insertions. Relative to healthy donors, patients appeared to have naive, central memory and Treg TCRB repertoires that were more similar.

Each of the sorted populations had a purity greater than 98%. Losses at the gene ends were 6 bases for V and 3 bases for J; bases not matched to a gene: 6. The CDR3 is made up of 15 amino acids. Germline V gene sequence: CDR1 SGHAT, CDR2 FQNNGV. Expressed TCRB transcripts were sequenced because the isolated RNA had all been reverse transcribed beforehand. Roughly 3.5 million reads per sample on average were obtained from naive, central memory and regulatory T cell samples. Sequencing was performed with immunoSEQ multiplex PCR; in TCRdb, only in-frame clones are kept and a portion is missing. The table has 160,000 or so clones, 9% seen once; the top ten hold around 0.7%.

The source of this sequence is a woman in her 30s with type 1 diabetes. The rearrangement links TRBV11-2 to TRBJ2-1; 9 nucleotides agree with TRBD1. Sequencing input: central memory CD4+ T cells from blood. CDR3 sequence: CASRSRGQGYNEQFF. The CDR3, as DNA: TGTGCCAGCAGGAGTAGGGGACAGGGCTACAATGAGCAGTTCTTC.